This T cell receptor (beta chain) was captured by sequencing in a study of blood T cells in healthy people across ages. This clonotype has just a few counts. No antigen is known for it. General study findings and limits: Comparison with aged donors showed that long-lived donors had more naive CD4+ cells and higher diversity.

A second roughly 6 to 12 cycle PCR used barcoded and J-beta primers. Each cDNA molecule received a tag from a template-switch adaptor that had 12 random nucleotides. TCRdb redid the calling of the 5' RACE reads with MiXCR, one entry per CDR3 protein. Among some 1,800,000 distinct CDR3 sequences listed, more than 35% were seen once. Looked up from germline, CDR1 is DFQATT and CDR2 is SNEGSKA (reference sequence). The CDR3 is made up of 15 amino acids. The junction had 10 bases not matched to a gene; V was cut back by 5 bases and J by 3 bases. Total RNA was isolated from each sample in quantities of at least 6 micrograms.

The receptor was derived from a human donor in good health. Material: blood. The chain joins TRBV20-1 to TRBJ1-2, with 9 bases that match TRBD1. The CDR3 DNA is TGCAGTGCTCCCGGGACAGGGTTTGAAGACTATGGCTACACCTTC. This gives the protein CSAPGTGFEDYGYTF.